This TCR beta chain was sequenced in a study of T cells after yellow fever vaccination. Study summary: SMART-Seq v4 Ultra Low Input served to prepare low-cell-number fractions.

This clonotype has more than one count but fewer than ten. Its antigen is still unknown. One entry per CDR3 protein results from TCRdb running MiXCR on the 5' RACE reads. This sample has a few hundred thousand distinct CDR3 sequences, with about 12% found just once. Study-wide findings and caveats: Clones that expanded after primary vaccination mostly reappeared after the booster (96% CD4, about 89% CD8).

The sequences come from CD4+ T cells sorted from PBMCs, collected 15 days after the yellow fever booster vaccination. The clonotype originates from a man between 18 and 29 years old who received the YFV17D yellow fever vaccine.

CDR3 loop: CASSLDRDYNYTF. CDR3 nucleotides: TGTGCCAGCAGCTTAGACCGAGATTATAACTACACCTTC. This rearrangement joins TRBV2 to TRBJ1-2; D unresolved. V was shortened by 6 bases and J by 10 bases, with 18 bases between the two germline ends. The CDR3 runs 13 residues. Germline assignment: CDR1 SNHLY and CDR2 FYNNEI.